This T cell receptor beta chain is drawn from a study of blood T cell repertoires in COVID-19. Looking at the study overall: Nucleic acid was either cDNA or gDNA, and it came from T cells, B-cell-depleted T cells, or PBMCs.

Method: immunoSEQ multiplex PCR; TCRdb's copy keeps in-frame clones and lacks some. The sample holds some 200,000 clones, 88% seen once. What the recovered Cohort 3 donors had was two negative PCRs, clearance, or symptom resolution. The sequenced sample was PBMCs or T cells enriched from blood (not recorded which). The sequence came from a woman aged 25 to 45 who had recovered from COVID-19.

The CDR3 protein is CASSLTLGQGAYEQYF. In nucleotides, the CDR3 is TGTGCCAGCAGCTTGACTCTGGGACAGGGGGCTTACGAGCAGTACTTC. The gene calls are TRBV5-4 and TRBJ2-7; 12 nucleotides align to TRBD1. Per germline, CDR1 SGHNT and CDR2 YYREEE (reference sequence). Trimming at V came to 1 base and at J to 4 bases, leaving 6 bases not matched to a gene. The CDR3 extends over 16 amino acids. The whole variable domain, filled in from reference TRBV5-4 and TRBJ2-7, reads ETGVTQSPTHLIKTRGQQVTLRCSSQSGHNTVSWYQQALGQGPQFIFQYYREEENGRGNFPPRFSGLQFPNYSSELNVNALELDDSALYLCASSLTLGQGAYEQYFGPGTRLTVT.